This TCR beta chain was observed in a study of blood T cell repertoires in COVID-19. Across the whole study: Samples taken during acute and convalescent COVID-19 were collected in the United States, Italy and Spain.

Original processing methods: Nucleated cell counts were estimated from reference gene primer amplification. TCRdb's copy holds only in-frame clones and misses some; the assay was immunoSEQ multiplex PCR. V and J calls and clone size come straight from that table; D and trimming were deduced from the DNA. The repertoire holds nearly 200,000 clones, with 70% to 90% as singletons. A Seattle source enrolled patients during active infection and followed them longitudinally. The CDR3 has 15 amino acids. Germline V lookup: CDR1 MDHEN, CDR2 SYDVKM. V lost 3 bases and J lost 6; bases outside the gene matches: 10.

The J gene is TRBJ1-2, the V gene TRBV28, with 7 bases matching TRBD1. The specimen was peripheral blood. The TCR sequence derives from a man aged 55-75 years with COVID-19, enrolled during active disease. CDR3 protein: CASSLGLVGGHGYTF. The CDR3 DNA reads as TGTGCCAGCAGTTTGGGTTTGGTAGGGGGCCATGGCTACACCTTC.